This entry is about one TCR beta chain. Exclusion criteria comprised uncontrolled infection, other autoimmune disease, pregnancy or lactation. Clinicians diagnosed patients from clinical symptoms, serum thyroxine and TRAb, thyroid ultrasound and orbital computed tomography. It was at first hyperthyroidism diagnosis, before any ophthalmopathy symptoms, that the blood sample was taken. This sample was included in a study of T cells in Graves' hyperthyroidism and ophthalmopathy. Amplified TCR beta CDR3 regions came from RNA transcripts. The study used the HTBI primer set for a first-round RT-PCR of the TCR CDR3. TCRdb re-called the multiplex PCR reads with MiXCR, one entry per CDR3 protein. In the table there are some 250,000 distinct CDR3 sequences, around 15% of which are singletons. This CDR3 is 15 amino acids long. The germline CDR1 and CDR2 sequences are LGHNA and YNFKEQ. Trimming cost V 1 base and J 3 bases; bases outside gene matches: 4.

Sequenced material: blood. The chain joins TRBV4-2 to TRBJ2-7; 9 positions match TRBD2. This sequence was found in a woman in her 50s with Graves' hyperthyroidism that later progressed to Graves' ophthalmopathy. CDR3 residues: CASSQGSGSLYEQYF. CDR3 DNA sequence: TGTGCCAGCAGCCAAGGTAGCGGGAGTCTCTACGAGCAGTACTTC.